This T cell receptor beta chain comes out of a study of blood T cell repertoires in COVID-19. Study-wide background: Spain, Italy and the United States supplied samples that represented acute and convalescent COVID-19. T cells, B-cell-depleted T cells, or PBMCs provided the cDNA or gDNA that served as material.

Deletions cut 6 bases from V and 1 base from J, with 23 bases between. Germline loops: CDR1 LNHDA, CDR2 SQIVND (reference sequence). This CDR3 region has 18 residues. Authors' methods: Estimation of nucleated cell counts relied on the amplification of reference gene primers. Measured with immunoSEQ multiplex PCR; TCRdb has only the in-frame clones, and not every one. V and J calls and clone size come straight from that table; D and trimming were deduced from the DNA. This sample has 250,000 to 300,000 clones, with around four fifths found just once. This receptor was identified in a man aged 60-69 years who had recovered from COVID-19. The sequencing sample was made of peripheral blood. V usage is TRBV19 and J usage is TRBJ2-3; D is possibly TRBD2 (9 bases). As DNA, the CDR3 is TGTGCCAGTAGCGCAGGGGGCGGGAGGGGAGACCGCACAGATACGCAGTATTTT. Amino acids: CASSAGGGRGDRTDTQYF. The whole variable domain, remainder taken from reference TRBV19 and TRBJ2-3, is DGGITQSPKYLFRKEGQNVTLSCEQNLNHDAMYWYRQDPGQGLRLIYYSQIVNDFQKGDIAEGYSVSREKKESFPLTVTSAQKNPTAFYLCASSAGGGRGDRTDTQYFGPGTRLTVL.